This T cell receptor beta chain was documented in a study of blood T cells in healthy people across ages. The authors ran a second PCR of roughly 6 to 12 cycles using a sample-barcoded 5' primer and a J-beta primer mix. TCRdb used MiXCR to reprocess the 5' RACE reads, holding one entry per CDR3 protein. The sample holds more than 900,000 distinct CDR3 sequences; around 25% are singletons and the top ten take less than 0.85%. Germline CDR1 and CDR2: SNHLY and FYNNEI. This CDR3 has 15 amino acids. Between the trimmed V and J ends, which lost 3 bases and 3 bases, there was a span of 15 bases. These data were also filed under a second study, of T cells of mothers and their children.

This sequence joins TRBV2 and TRBJ2-7; D uncertain. The source is a girl aged 2-9 years in good health. The specimen was blood. The CDR3 reads CASSEVASDDYEQYF. CDR3 nucleotides: TGTGCCAGCAGTGAGGTTGCCAGTGACGACTACGAGCAGTACTTC.